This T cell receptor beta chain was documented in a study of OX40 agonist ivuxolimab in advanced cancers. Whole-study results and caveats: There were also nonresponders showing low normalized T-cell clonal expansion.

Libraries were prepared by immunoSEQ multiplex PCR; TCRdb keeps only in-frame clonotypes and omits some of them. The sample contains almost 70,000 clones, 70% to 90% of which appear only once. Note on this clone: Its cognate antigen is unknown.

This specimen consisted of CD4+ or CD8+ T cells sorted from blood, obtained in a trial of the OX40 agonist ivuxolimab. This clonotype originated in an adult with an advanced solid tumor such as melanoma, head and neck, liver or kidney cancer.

The DNA for the CDR3 is TGTGCCAGCAGCGCCCGGACAGACCCGGCCTACGAGCAGTACTTC. Amino acid sequence: CASSARTDPAYEQYF. The chain is built from TRBV9 and TRBJ2-7; a weak D match, TRBD1 (6 bases). There are 15 residues in the CDR3. Germline assignment: CDR1 SGDLS and CDR2 YYNGEE. V was trimmed by 3 bases and J by 2 bases, leaving 15 bases between them.